The source of this T cell receptor (beta chain) is a study of shared clonotypes between healthy human individuals. The wider study: The donor pool was made up of two women and a few men aged 18 to 49.

Genomic DNA from each subset was divided evenly over several immunoSEQ plates. Libraries were prepared by immunoSEQ multiplex PCR; TCRdb keeps only in-frame clonotypes and omits some of them. The sample records over 800,000 clones, 80% to 95% being singletons. Points on this clone: The target antigen is unknown.

Study outcomes and limitations: Non-shared clonotypes showed lower generation probabilities than clonotypes common to all four donors. Clonotype sharing across a few donors was observed for 4.5% to 6.5% of naive CD4 clonotypes.

Positively selected for CCR7, the CD45RO-negative cells used as naive CD8 cells excluded terminally differentiated effector memory CD45RA+ cells. The clonotype comes from a man aged 25 to 40 in good health. The sample comprised naive CD8+ T cells sorted from blood.

CDR3 DNA sequence: TGTGCCAGCTCACCCGGACAGGGTACCAGCAATCAGCCCCAGCATTTT. It codes for CASSPGQGTSNQPQHF. J is TRBJ1-5 and V is TRBV18, with 8 positions matching TRBD1. The CDR3 is made up of 16 amino acids. V lost 3 bases, J lost 1 base, and 5 bases stayed unmatched. Germline V lookup: CDR1 KGHSH, CDR2 LQKENI.